These T cell receptor beta chains were read from a single sample in a study of cytomegalovirus exposure and HLA in healthy donors. The data were produced by immunoSEQ multiplex PCR, yet TCRdb's version contains in-frame clones alone and is incomplete. The sample lists around 150,000 clones; about 85% were seen once. Specimen: PBMCs. These receptors were obtained from a man between 18 and 35 years old in good health and CMV-seropositive. Both conserved end residues are part of each CDR3. The D gene is left open where the match is weak. Clone sizes are given selectively: once, few, many, or a class where the clone is expanded.

J gene: TRBJ1-2; V gene: TRBV7-3; D gene: TRBD1; clone size: NA; CDR3 protein: CASSLTGQANYGYTF; CDR3 DNA: TGTGCCAGCAGCCTGACGGGACAGGCGAACTATGGCTACACCTTC
J gene: TRBJ1-3; V gene: TRBV29-1; D gene: TRBD1; clone size: NA; CDR3 protein: CSVEGRWTGECGNTIYF; CDR3 DNA: TGCAGCGTTGAAGGTCGATGGACAGGGGAGTGTGGAAACACCATATATTTT
J gene: TRBJ1-2; V gene: TRBV7-3; D gene: NA; clone size: NA; CDR3 protein: CASSSSAGDGYGYTF; CDR3 DNA: TGTGCCAGCAGCTCCTCCGCAGGGGACGGCTATGGCTACACCTTC
J gene: TRBJ2-6; V gene: TRBV5-4; D gene: NA; clone size: NA; CDR3 protein: CASSLAGGTGANVLTF; CDR3 DNA: TGTGCCAGCAGCTTGGCCGGGGGGACAGGGGCCAACGTCCTGACTTTC
J gene: TRBJ2-5; V gene: TRBV4-3; D gene: NA; clone size: NA; CDR3 protein: CASSQSGTPYQETQYF; CDR3 DNA: TGCGCCAGCAGCCAATCCGGGACACCGTACCAAGAGACCCAGTACTTC
J gene: TRBJ2-1; V gene: TRBV19; D gene: NA; clone size: NA; CDR3 protein: CASSPEGGGYNEQFF; CDR3 DNA: TGTGCCAGTAGTCCCGAAGGGGGGGGCTACAATGAGCAGTTCTTC
J gene: TRBJ2-6; V gene: TRBV6-1; D gene: TRBD2; clone size: NA; CDR3 protein: CASSEIRSGGTSGANVLTF; CDR3 DNA: TGTGCCAGCAGTGAAATCCGAAGCGGGGGGACCTCTGGGGCCAACGTCCTGACTTTC
J gene: TRBJ1-2; V gene: TRBV11-2; D gene: NA; clone size: NA; CDR3 protein: CASSLEGTGFYGYTF; CDR3 DNA: TGTGCCAGCAGCTTAGAAGGCACAGGGTTCTATGGCTACACCTTC
J gene: TRBJ2-7; V gene: TRBV5-1; D gene: TRBD2; clone size: NA; CDR3 protein: CASSDRGGGYEQYF; CDR3 DNA: TGCGCCAGCAGCGACCGCGGGGGAGGCTACGAGCAGTACTTC
J gene: TRBJ2-5; V gene: TRBV6-1; D gene: TRBD2; clone size: few; CDR3 protein: CAGGLAGEQETQYF; CDR3 DNA: TGTGCCGGGGGACTAGCGGGGGAACAAGAGACCCAGTACTTC
J gene: TRBJ1-1; V gene: TRBV4-1; D gene: NA; clone size: NA; CDR3 protein: CASSQPDTRGGAFF; CDR3 DNA: TGCGCCAGCAGCCAGCCGGACACCCGAGGGGGAGCTTTCTTT
J gene: TRBJ1-3; V gene: TRBV7-9; D gene: TRBD1; clone size: NA; CDR3 protein: CASSPWDRRSGNTIYF; CDR3 DNA: TGTGCCAGCAGCCCCTGGGACAGACGCTCTGGAAACACCATATATTTT
J gene: TRBJ1-5; V gene: TRBV7-9; D gene: NA; clone size: NA; CDR3 protein: CASSLSGGNQPQHF; CDR3 DNA: TGTGCCAGCAGCTTAAGTGGAGGGAATCAGCCCCAGCATTTT
J gene: TRBJ1-2; V gene: TRBV6-5; D gene: NA; clone size: NA; CDR3 protein: CASSFGQNYGYTF; CDR3 DNA: TGTGCCAGCAGCTTTGGACAGAACTATGGCTACACCTTC
J gene: TRBJ2-5; V gene: TRBV7-9; D gene: TRBD2; clone size: NA; CDR3 protein: CASSLRRGVPQETQYF; CDR3 DNA: TGTGCCAGCAGCTTGAGGCGGGGGGTCCCCCAAGAGACCCAGTACTTC
J gene: TRBJ2-3; V gene: TRBV7-9; D gene: TRBD2; clone size: few; CDR3 protein: CASSSQTLGGSQYF; CDR3 DNA: TGTGCCAGCAGCTCACAGACCCTGGGGGGGTCGCAGTATTTT
J gene: TRBJ1-1; V gene: TRBV30; D gene: NA; clone size: NA; CDR3 protein: CAWTRVPENTEAFF; CDR3 DNA: TGTGCCTGGACCAGGGTACCCGAGAACACTGAAGCTTTCTTT
J gene: TRBJ1-3; V gene: TRBV11-2; D gene: TRBD1; clone size: few; CDR3 protein: CASREQGSGNTIYF; CDR3 DNA: TGTGCCAGCAGAGAACAGGGGTCCGGAAACACCATATATTTT
J gene: TRBJ1-4; V gene: TRBV2; D gene: NA; clone size: few; CDR3 protein: CASSEGRPNEKLFF; CDR3 DNA: TGTGCCAGCAGCGAGGGGAGGCCTAATGAAAAACTGTTTTTT
J gene: TRBJ1-1; V gene: TRBV11-3; D gene: NA; clone size: NA; CDR3 protein: CASSLEPPLYRARNTEAFF; CDR3 DNA: TGTGCCAGCAGCTTAGAACCACCCCTATACAGGGCCCGGAACACTGAAGCTTTCTTT
J gene: TRBJ1-2; V gene: TRBV14; D gene: TRBD1; clone size: once; CDR3 protein: CASAGTGVGGYTF; CDR3 DNA: TGTGCCAGCGCGGGGACAGGGGTCGGCGGCTACACCTTC
J gene: TRBJ1-2; V gene: TRBV5-1; D gene: TRBD1; clone size: NA; CDR3 protein: CASSLVGQEDGYTF; CDR3 DNA: TGCGCCAGCAGCTTGGTCGGACAGGAGGATGGCTACACCTTC
J gene: TRBJ2-7; V gene: TRBV5-5; D gene: TRBD1; clone size: NA; CDR3 protein: CASSSGGDRGYEQYF; CDR3 DNA: TGTGCCAGCAGCTCGGGGGGGGACAGGGGCTACGAGCAGTACTTC
J gene: TRBJ2-7; V gene: TRBV5-4; D gene: TRBD1; clone size: NA; CDR3 protein: CASSMVLGQGAGEQYF; CDR3 DNA: TGTGCCAGCAGCATGGTGCTGGGACAGGGGGCTGGCGAGCAGTACTTC
J gene: TRBJ1-1; V gene: TRBV11-2; D gene: NA; clone size: NA; CDR3 protein: CASSLSPNTEAFF; CDR3 DNA: TGTGCCAGCAGCTTAAGCCCAAACACTGAAGCTTTCTTT
J gene: TRBJ2-5; V gene: TRBV19; D gene: TRBD1; clone size: NA; CDR3 protein: CASNPDRGETQYF; CDR3 DNA: TGTGCCAGTAACCCGGACAGGGGAGAGACCCAGTACTTC
J gene: TRBJ2-1; V gene: TRBV10-2; D gene: NA; clone size: NA; CDR3 protein: CASGTASYNEQFF; CDR3 DNA: TGCGCCAGCGGGACTGCCTCCTACAATGAGCAGTTCTTC
J gene: TRBJ2-5; V gene: TRBV4-2; D gene: NA; clone size: NA; CDR3 protein: CASSQASIRGETQYF; CDR3 DNA: TGTGCCAGCAGCCAAGCTAGCATCCGGGGAGAGACCCAGTACTTC
J gene: TRBJ2-5; V gene: TRBV5-5; D gene: NA; clone size: NA; CDR3 protein: CASSQGAGAGETQYF; CDR3 DNA: TGTGCCAGCAGCCAGGGTGCGGGGGCAGGGGAGACCCAGTACTTC
J gene: TRBJ2-3; V gene: TRBV9; D gene: NA; clone size: NA; CDR3 protein: CASSGGADTQYF; CDR3 DNA: TGTGCCAGCAGCGGGGGGGCAGATACGCAGTATTTT
J gene: TRBJ1-4; V gene: TRBV6-5; D gene: TRBD1; clone size: NA; CDR3 protein: CASSSGTGGREKLFF; CDR3 DNA: TGTGCCAGCAGTTCCGGGACAGGGGGAAGGGAAAAACTGTTTTTT
J gene: TRBJ1-5; V gene: TRBV6-5; D gene: TRBD1; clone size: NA; CDR3 protein: CASSEDRGQPQHF; CDR3 DNA: TGTGCCAGCAGTGAGGACAGGGGTCAGCCCCAGCATTTT
J gene: TRBJ2-7; V gene: TRBV4-3; D gene: NA; clone size: NA; CDR3 protein: CASSQGPAPSYEQYF; CDR3 DNA: TGCGCCAGCAGCCAGGGGCCCGCCCCGAGCTACGAGCAGTACTTC
J gene: TRBJ2-7; V gene: TRBV11-2; D gene: NA; clone size: NA; CDR3 protein: CASSFLYEQYF; CDR3 DNA: TGTGCCAGCAGCTTTCTCTACGAGCAGTACTTC
J gene: TRBJ2-7; V gene: TRBV5-1; D gene: NA; clone size: NA; CDR3 protein: CASRAQDQFFSYEQYF; CDR3 DNA: TGCGCCAGCAGAGCACAGGACCAGTTCTTTTCCTACGAGCAGTACTTC
J gene: TRBJ1-1; V gene: TRBV5-1; D gene: TRBD1; clone size: NA; CDR3 protein: CASSLGGQGGAFF; CDR3 DNA: TGCGCCAGCAGCTTGGGGGGACAGGGAGGAGCTTTCTTT